Below, 20 T cell receptor beta chains from the same sample are listed, as sequenced in a study of cytomegalovirus exposure and HLA in healthy donors. The study ran its PCR with 60 Vbeta and 13 Jbeta primers. The assay was immunoSEQ multiplex PCR, and TCRdb's table has in-frame clones only and misses some. The table records around 61,000 clones, approximately 80% of them present only once. The sample comprised PBMCs. Receptors originate from a man aged 35-49 years in good health and CMV-seronegative.

This clone is large in the sample. The V call is TRBV27, the J call TRBJ2-2, with D tentatively TRBD2 (6 bases). This CDR3 is 16 amino acids long. The germline gives CDR1 MNHEY, CDR2 SMNVEV (reference sequence). Trimming removed 3 bases from V and 4 bases from J, with 15 bases in between. This CDR3 reads CASSFASWRGTGELFF. The CDR3 DNA is TGTGCCAGCAGTTTTGCCTCATGGAGGGGCACCGGGGAGCTGTTTTTT.

J is TRBJ1-1 and V is TRBV19, with 8 bases that match TRBD1. The V gene end was trimmed by 4 bases and the J gene end by 5 bases; junction bases not matched to a gene: 15. The CDR3 spans 17 residues. Germline lookup yields CDR1 LNHDA and CDR2 SQIVND (reference sequence). The CDR3 region is CASSKFALGTGGTEAFF. The CDR3 DNA sequence: TGTGCCAGTAGTAAGTTTGCGCTCGGAACAGGGGGAACTGAAGCTTTCTTT.

This rearrangement joins TRBV19 to TRBJ1-5; D is undetermined. Germline V gene lookup returns CDR1 LNHDA and CDR2 SQIVND (reference sequence). The CDR3 sequence is 14 residues long. With 9 bases removed from V and 4 bases from J, the gap between germline ends came to 16 bases. For the CDR3, the DNA is TGTGCCAGCCAGCTAGACCCGTCGAATCAGCCCCAGCATTTT. It specifies CASQLDPSNQPQHF.

In this sample, this clone turned up once. The chain is built from TRBV5-1 and TRBJ2-7, with D perhaps matching TRBD2 (6 bases). Germline V gene lookup returns CDR1 SGHRS and CDR2 YFSETQ. The CDR3 covers 13 residues. The ends were cut back, 0 bases at V and 6 bases at J, with 10 bases in the middle. The CDR3 spells CASSLVRDSEQYF. The CDR3 DNA reads as TGCGCCAGCAGCTTGGTCAGGGACTCCGAGCAGTACTTC.

This clone was recorded once. CDR3 in DNA: TGTGCCAGCAGTTTTAGGAGTAATGAAAAACTGTTTTTT. Translated, it gives CASSFRSNEKLFF. The chain carries TRBV6-6 and TRBJ1-4; no clear D. This CDR3 is 13 amino acids long. Germline CDR1 MNHNY, CDR2 SVGAGI (reference sequence). V was shortened by 4 bases and J by 4 bases, with 7 bases between the two germline ends.

This clone came up once. V and J are TRBV11-3 and TRBJ2-7, with TRBD1 matching 7 bases. Germline lookup yields CDR1 SGHNT and CDR2 YENEEA. The CDR3 is 13 residues long. The V segment lost 4 bases and the J segment 3 bases; nucleotides outside the gene matches: 3. The CDR3 nucleotides read TGTGCCAGCAGCTCGGGACAGCTCTACGAGCAGTACTTC. Amino acid sequence: CASSSGQLYEQYF.

The V call is TRBV7-9, the J call TRBJ2-1; maybe TRBD1 (5 bases). Trimming took 5 bases from V and 9 from J, leaving 11 bases between them. Per germline, CDR1 SEHNR and CDR2 FQNEAQ (reference sequence). The CDR3 loop spans 12 amino acids. CDR3 bases: TGTGCCAGCAGCCCCCAGGGTCCTGAGCAGTTCTTC. It yields the protein CASSPQGPEQFF.

A single count supports this clone. The chain has TRBV7-2 and TRBJ1-4, with D possibly TRBD1 on 6 matching bases. CDR1 SGHTA and CDR2 FQGNSA come from the germline V gene. This CDR3 is 15 amino acids long. V gave up 2 bases and J gave up 7 bases, with 14 bases separating them. CDR3 region: CASSLSGGLGEKLFF. The CDR3 coding sequence is TGTGCCAGCAGCTTATCGGGGGGGCTTGGTGAAAAACTGTTTTTT.

The chain carries TRBV11-2 and TRBJ2-7, with D uncertain. Germline loops: CDR1 SGHAT, CDR2 FQNNGV. This CDR3 has 12 amino acids. V was trimmed by 5 bases and J by 4 bases, leaving 9 bases between them. The CDR3 nucleotides are TGTGCCAGCAGCCCGTCAGGTTACGAGCAGTACTTC. Encoded protein: CASSPSGYEQYF.

This sequence joins TRBV6-1 and TRBJ2-1, with D maybe TRBD1 (6 bases). V was shortened by 2 bases and J by 10 bases, with 15 bases between the two germline ends. The germline gives CDR1 MNHNS, CDR2 SASEGT. The length of the CDR3 is 14 residues. The CDR3 here is CASSERAGETEQFF. CDR3 bases: TGTGCCAGCAGTGAAAGGGCAGGGGAAACCGAGCAGTTCTTC.

The chain joins TRBV28 to TRBJ2-7; 9 bases line up with TRBD1. With V trimmed by 2 bases and J by 4 bases, 9 bases remained unmatched. This CDR3 comprises 16 residues. Germline lookup yields CDR1 MDHEN and CDR2 SYDVKM. CDR3: CASSLKAGGQGYEQYV. Here the CDR3 DNA reads TGTGCCAGCAGTTTAAAAGCTGGGGGACAGGGATACGAGCAGTACGTC.

This clone has only a few counts. The chain employs TRBV25-1 and TRBJ1-1; no firm D call. CDR1 and CDR2 (germline): MGHDK, SYGVNS. V was clipped by 5 bases and J by 0 bases, with 7 bases between them. This CDR3 is 13 amino acids long. The CDR3 DNA reads as TGTGCCAGCAGTACAGATTTGAACACTGAAGCTTTCTTT. Its translation: CASSTDLNTEAFF.

The gene calls are TRBV19 and TRBJ1-1; 11 bases are shared with TRBD1. CDR1 is LNHDA and CDR2 is SQIVND in the germline V gene (reference sequence). V shed 5 bases and J 4 bases; nucleotides not matched to a gene: 9. This CDR3 is built from 16 residues. Written as DNA, the CDR3 is TGTGCCAGTAGTCTCGGGACAGGGGGACCTGGCACTGAAGCTTTCTTT. It is translated as CASSLGTGGPGTEAFF.

The V call is TRBV10-2, the J call TRBJ2-3; D is possibly TRBD2 (5 bases). Trimming removed 0 bases from V and 6 bases from J, with 19 bases in between. CDR1 is WSHSY and CDR2 is SAAADI in the germline V gene. This CDR3 is built from 17 residues. The CDR3 is CASSESVWVRLADTQYF. CDR3 nucleotide sequence: TGCGCCAGCAGTGAGTCGGTTTGGGTCAGGTTAGCGGATACGCAGTATTTT.

The chain employs TRBV10-3 and TRBJ2-3; 7 positions match TRBD2. Per germline, CDR1 ENHRY and CDR2 SYGVKD. CDR3 length equals 17 residues. J was trimmed by 4 bases and V by 3 bases; bases with no gene match: 13. The CDR3 loop is CAISDPFGGGIADTQYF. As DNA, the CDR3 is TGTGCCATCAGTGACCCCTTCGGGGGAGGGATAGCAGATACGCAGTATTTT.

The chain uses TRBV6-5 and TRBJ2-5, with a possible D match to TRBD2 (6 bases). V dropped 6 bases and J dropped 4 bases, with 15 bases sitting between them. Germline V lookup: CDR1 MNHEY, CDR2 SVGAGI. The CDR3 is 14 amino acids. Written as DNA, the CDR3 is TGTGCCAGCAGCTTAGCGGTGGAGGTAGAGACCCAGTACTTC. Its translation: CASSLAVEVETQYF.

This chain connects TRBV4-1 to TRBJ1-1; D is uncertain. The germline V gene encodes CDR1 MGHRA and CDR2 YSYEKL. V lost 1 base to trimming and J lost 0 bases, with 6 bases between them. This CDR3 comprises 14 residues. CDR3 sequence: CASSQGDLNTEAFF. The CDR3 coding sequence is TGCGCCAGCAGCCAAGGCGATCTGAACACTGAAGCTTTCTTT.

This clone has only a few counts. V and J are TRBV6-6 and TRBJ2-4; 8 bases match TRBD1. This CDR3 spans 14 amino acids. The germline V gene encodes CDR1 MNHNY and CDR2 SVGAGI (reference sequence). J lost 7 bases, V lost 2 bases, and 4 bases had no gene match. The CDR3: CASSYGRGQNIQYF. CDR3 nucleotides: TGTGCCAGCAGTTACGGCAGGGGGCAGAACATTCAGTACTTC.

The rearrangement joins TRBV28 to TRBJ1-5; tentatively, D is TRBD1 (5 bases). V was clipped by 2 bases and J by 7 bases, with 27 bases between them. Germline loops: CDR1 MDHEN, CDR2 SYDVKM. The CDR3 is made up of 19 amino acids. The DNA of the CDR3 is TGTGCCAGCAGTTTAATGTTCAGGGCCCCTCGAGTAGTTGAGCAGCCCCAGCATTTT. Translating gives CASSLMFRAPRVVEQPQHF.

The gene calls are TRBV2 and TRBJ1-6; D not resolved. The germline gives CDR1 SNHLY, CDR2 FYNNEI. The V and J ends lost 4 bases and 5 bases respectively, with 12 bases between them. This CDR3 has 15 amino acids. As DNA, the CDR3 is TGTGCCAGCAGTGGGGGAGTATTAAATAATTCACCCCTCCACTTT. Protein sequence: CASSGGVLNNSPLHF.